These T cell receptor beta chains were read from a single sample in a study of cytomegalovirus exposure and HLA in healthy donors. The table came from immunoSEQ multiplex PCR; TCRdb's copy has only in-frame clones and leaves some out. This table has approximately 110,000 clones, less than 80% appearing once. Source material: PBMCs. The receptors here all came from a middle-aged woman in good health and CMV-seropositive. The CDR3 runs from the conserved cysteine through the conserved F or W. The D gene is left open where the match is weak. Rows give clone size only sometimes, using once, few, many, or a class for an expanded clone.

j_gene: TRBJ2-2
d_gene: TRBD2
abundance: .
v_gene: TRBV7-8
CDR3aa: CASSSASGGNTGELFF
CDR3nt: TGTGCCAGCAGCTCGGCTAGCGGGGGGAACACCGGGGAGCTGTTTTTT

j_gene: TRBJ2-5
d_gene: TRBD2
abundance: .
v_gene: TRBV6-1
CDR3aa: CASNLGSTGGETQYF
CDR3nt: TGTGCCAGCAACCTGGGCTCCACGGGGGGAGAGACCCAGTACTTC

j_gene: TRBJ1-6
d_gene: .
abundance: .
v_gene: TRBV30
CDR3aa: CAWSEERRDRYNSPLHF
CDR3nt: TGTGCCTGGAGCGAAGAGAGGCGCGATAGGTATAATTCACCCCTCCACTTT

j_gene: TRBJ1-1
d_gene: .
abundance: few
v_gene: TRBV19
CDR3aa: CASNRREANAEAFF
CDR3nt: TGTGCCAGTAACCGCCGGGAGGCTAACGCTGAAGCTTTCTTT

j_gene: TRBJ2-7
d_gene: .
abundance: .
v_gene: TRBV21-1
CDR3aa: CASSKRRSDNNSYEQYF
CDR3nt: TGTGCCAGCAGCAAACGGCGAAGTGACAACAACTCCTACGAGCAGTACTTC

j_gene: TRBJ2-7
d_gene: TRBD1
abundance: .
v_gene: TRBV5-1
CDR3aa: CASSLGQGAMNEQYF
CDR3nt: TGCGCCAGCAGCCTGGGACAGGGGGCGATGAACGAGCAGTACTTC

j_gene: TRBJ1-2
d_gene: .
abundance: .
v_gene: TRBV7-8
CDR3aa: CASSPGGFRDGYTF
CDR3nt: TGTGCCAGCAGCCCTGGGGGCTTCAGGGATGGCTACACCTTC

j_gene: TRBJ2-1
d_gene: TRBD2
abundance: few
v_gene: TRBV7-9
CDR3aa: CASRPTSGGIYNEQFF
CDR3nt: TGTGCCAGCAGACCCACTAGCGGGGGGATCTACAATGAGCAGTTCTTC

j_gene: TRBJ1-1
d_gene: .
abundance: once
v_gene: TRBV7-8
CDR3aa: CASSQQGGWGNTEAFF
CDR3nt: TGTGCCAGCAGCCAGCAGGGTGGATGGGGCAACACTGAAGCTTTCTTT

j_gene: TRBJ2-1
d_gene: .
abundance: .
v_gene: TRBV5-8
CDR3aa: CASSFITIYNEQFF
CDR3nt: TGTGCCAGCAGCTTTATAACAATTTACAATGAGCAGTTCTTC

j_gene: TRBJ1-1
d_gene: TRBD1
abundance: few
v_gene: TRBV19
CDR3aa: CASSIGQGARGTEAFF
CDR3nt: TGTGCCAGTAGTATAGGACAGGGGGCGCGTGGCACTGAAGCTTTCTTT

j_gene: TRBJ2-3
d_gene: TRBD2
abundance: .
v_gene: TRBV5-4
CDR3aa: CASSSPAGSRLDTQYF
CDR3nt: TGTGCCAGCAGCTCCCCAGCGGGGTCACGGTTAGATACGCAGTATTTT

j_gene: TRBJ2-1
d_gene: .
abundance: .
v_gene: TRBV14
CDR3aa: CASSQDWGPSGYNEQFF
CDR3nt: TGTGCCAGCAGCCAAGACTGGGGGCCTAGCGGTTACAATGAGCAGTTCTTC

j_gene: TRBJ2-5
d_gene: TRBD2
abundance: few
v_gene: TRBV2
CDR3aa: CASSETSGGAETQYF
CDR3nt: TGTGCCAGCAGTGAAACTAGCGGAGGGGCAGAGACCCAGTACTTC

j_gene: TRBJ2-5
d_gene: .
abundance: .
v_gene: TRBV28
CDR3aa: CASTPWRDSQTQYF
CDR3nt: TGTGCCAGCACCCCTTGGCGCGACTCCCAGACCCAGTACTTC

j_gene: TRBJ2-5
d_gene: .
abundance: .
v_gene: TRBV7-7
CDR3aa: CASSLDVRGTQYF
CDR3nt: TGTGCTAGCAGCTTAGATGTTCGGGGGACCCAGTACTTC

j_gene: TRBJ1-5
d_gene: .
abundance: .
v_gene: TRBV6-4
CDR3aa: CASSERWDQPQHF
CDR3nt: TGTGCCAGCAGTGAGAGGTGGGATCAGCCCCAGCATTTT

j_gene: TRBJ2-1
d_gene: TRBD2
abundance: once
v_gene: TRBV18
CDR3aa: CASSPSGFHYEQFF
CDR3nt: TGTGCCAGCTCACCTAGCGGGTTCCACTATGAGCAGTTCTTC

j_gene: TRBJ1-5
d_gene: .
abundance: few
v_gene: TRBV19
CDR3aa: CASSITGFGFPDQPQHF
CDR3nt: TGTGCCAGTAGTATAACCGGCTTCGGGTTCCCAGATCAGCCCCAGCATTTT

j_gene: TRBJ1-2
d_gene: .
abundance: few
v_gene: TRBV19
CDR3aa: CASSITRVYGYTF
CDR3nt: TGTGCCAGTAGTATCACACGTGTCTATGGCTACACCTTC

j_gene: TRBJ2-1
d_gene: .
abundance: .
v_gene: TRBV6-4
CDR3aa: CASSERQGGSINEQFF
CDR3nt: TGTGCCAGCAGTGAGCGACAGGGAGGATCAATCAATGAGCAGTTCTTC

j_gene: TRBJ1-1
d_gene: .
abundance: once
v_gene: TRBV27
CDR3aa: CASQLVTGNTEAFF
CDR3nt: TGTGCCAGCCAACTGGTGACAGGGAACACTGAAGCTTTCTTT

j_gene: TRBJ1-2
d_gene: .
abundance: .
v_gene: TRBV27
CDR3aa: CASSPIAMGYGYTF
CDR3nt: TGTGCCAGCAGTCCTATAGCCATGGGCTATGGCTACACCTTC

j_gene: TRBJ2-1
d_gene: .
abundance: .
v_gene: TRBV7-2
CDR3aa: CASSSRRGPYNEQFF
CDR3nt: TGTGCCAGCAGCTCCCGTCGCGGGCCCTACAATGAGCAGTTCTTC

j_gene: TRBJ1-2
d_gene: .
abundance: .
v_gene: TRBV2
CDR3aa: CASTSSRDGYTF
CDR3nt: TGTGCCAGCACTTCAAGTCGGGATGGCTACACCTTC

j_gene: TRBJ2-2
d_gene: .
abundance: .
v_gene: TRBV19
CDR3aa: CASNPGTSNTGDLFF
CDR3nt: TGTGCCAGCAACCCGGGAACATCGAACACCGGGGATCTGTTTTTT

j_gene: TRBJ2-5
d_gene: .
abundance: .
v_gene: TRBV7-2
CDR3aa: CASSPLAIKETQYF
CDR3nt: TGTGCCAGCAGCCCCTTAGCGATTAAAGAGACCCAGTACTTC

j_gene: TRBJ2-5
d_gene: .
abundance: .
v_gene: TRBV19
CDR3aa: CASSMRDSKTQYF
CDR3nt: TGTGCCAGTAGTATGAGGGACTCTAAGACCCAGTACTTC

j_gene: TRBJ1-6
d_gene: .
abundance: .
v_gene: TRBV7-2
CDR3aa: CASSRAYNSPLHF
CDR3nt: TGTGCCAGCAGCCGCGCTTATAATTCACCCCTCCACTTT

j_gene: TRBJ1-1
d_gene: TRBD1
abundance: .
v_gene: TRBV6-1
CDR3aa: CASSVGQGGTEAFF
CDR3nt: TGTGCCAGCAGTGTGGGACAGGGAGGAACTGAAGCTTTCTTT

j_gene: TRBJ2-1
d_gene: .
abundance: .
v_gene: TRBV10-3
CDR3aa: CAIRDYGPYNEQFF
CDR3nt: TGTGCCATCAGGGACTATGGGCCCTACAATGAGCAGTTCTTC

j_gene: TRBJ2-5
d_gene: TRBD1
abundance: .
v_gene: TRBV7-6
CDR3aa: CASSLGPEDRAYQETQYF
CDR3nt: TGTGCCAGCAGCTTAGGTCCCGAGGACAGGGCCTACCAAGAGACCCAGTACTTC

j_gene: TRBJ2-3
d_gene: .
abundance: .
v_gene: TRBV21-1
CDR3aa: CASSKAGQLLRTDTQYF
CDR3nt: TGTGCCAGCAGCAAAGCTGGACAGCTTCTTCGCACAGATACGCAGTATTTT

j_gene: TRBJ2-5
d_gene: .
abundance: .
v_gene: TRBV28
CDR3aa: CASSLRQGKETQYF
CDR3nt: TGTGCCAGCAGTTTAAGGCAGGGGAAAGAGACCCAGTACTTC

j_gene: TRBJ2-1
d_gene: .
abundance: .
v_gene: TRBV7-3
CDR3aa: CASSSMPDSPSGQFF
CDR3nt: TGTGCCAGCAGCTCTATGCCGGACTCGCCCTCGGGGCAGTTCTTC

j_gene: TRBJ2-2
d_gene: TRBD1
abundance: few
v_gene: TRBV5-1
CDR3aa: CASSLGDRASGELFF
CDR3nt: TGCGCCAGCAGCTTGGGGGACAGGGCATCCGGGGAGCTGTTTTTT

j_gene: TRBJ2-1
d_gene: TRBD2
abundance: .
v_gene: TRBV29-1
CDR3aa: CSVQARREGNEQFF
CDR3nt: TGCAGCGTCCAGGCGCGGCGGGAGGGCAATGAGCAGTTCTTC

j_gene: TRBJ2-3
d_gene: TRBD2
abundance: .
v_gene: TRBV7-2
CDR3aa: CASSLRGLATTDTQYF
CDR3nt: TGTGCCAGCAGCTTAAGGGGACTAGCGACCACAGATACGCAGTATTTT

j_gene: TRBJ2-1
d_gene: TRBD2
abundance: .
v_gene: TRBV7-2
CDR3aa: CASSKRGLGLAGVGHEQFF
CDR3nt: TGTGCCAGCAGCAAAAGGGGCTTGGGACTAGCGGGAGTCGGCCATGAGCAGTTCTTC